Listed below are T cell receptor beta chains from one sample, sequenced in a study of cytomegalovirus exposure and HLA in healthy donors. The method was immunoSEQ multiplex PCR; TCRdb's version includes in-frame clones alone and lacks a portion of them. Of about 160,000 clones in the sample, 75% were seen once. The sample comprised PBMCs. Receptor source: a woman aged 45-65 years in good health and CMV-seropositive. Each CDR3 is given with its conserved first and last residue. A D gene is named only where the DNA matches it firmly. Some rows have no size entry. The others give once, few or many, or a class for an expanded clone.

V	size	J	D	DNA	CDR3
TRBV5-1	-	TRBJ1-2	-	TGCGCCAGCAGCACCACAGGGTCGGACTATGGCTACACCTTC	CASSTTGSDYGYTF
TRBV27	few	TRBJ2-5	-	TGTGCCAGGGCAGTAGGGAGGCCCCGGACCCAGTACTTC	CARAVGRPRTQYF
TRBV10-1	few	TRBJ2-5	-	TGCGCCAGCAGTGAGGAGGGCGGTCAAGAGACCCAGTACTTC	CASSEEGGQETQYF
TRBV5-4	-	TRBJ2-7	TRBD1	TGTGCCAGCAGCTCGGGGACAGGCCTCTACGAGCAGTACTTC	CASSSGTGLYEQYF
TRBV5-1	-	TRBJ1-1	-	TGCGCCAGCAGCTTGGCGCTCTCGGGTGAAGCTTTCTTT	CASSLALSGEAFF
TRBV6-6	-	TRBJ1-1	-	TGTGCCAGCAGTTACGCGCAACAGGTTGAAGCTTTCTTT	CASSYAQQVEAFF
TRBV5-1	-	TRBJ1-1	-	TGCGCCAGCAGCAACCCGGGGGGGACTGAAGCTTTCTTT	CASSNPGGTEAFF
TRBV5-1	-	TRBJ2-3	-	TGCGCCAGCAGCTTAGCGGACCCGAGCACAGATACGCAGTATTTT	CASSLADPSTDTQYF
TRBV2	-	TRBJ2-1	-	TGTGCCAGCGGGGCCACAGACTACAATGAGCAGTTCTTC	CASGATDYNEQFF
TRBV6-1	-	TRBJ1-2	-	TGTGCCAGCAGTGAACAGGGGAGCTATGGCTACACCTTC	CASSEQGSYGYTF
TRBV5-1	-	TRBJ1-1	-	TGCGCCAGCAAAATACGGACCGGACAGTTGAACACTGAAGCTTTCTTT	CASKIRTGQLNTEAFF